These 13 T cell receptor beta chains share one sample of origin, sequenced in a study of T-cell reconstitution after alpha-beta-depleted transplantation in children. Using unique molecular identifiers, the investigators prepared the TCRbeta library. MiXCR, run by TCRdb on the PCR reads, gives a single entry per CDR3 protein. In the table there are 440,000 or so distinct CDR3 sequences, approximately 42% of which are singletons. The sequencing here drew on PBMCs, taken before TCRalphabeta/CD19-depleted stem cell transplant. These receptors originate from a girl aged 2 to 10 with aplastic anemia, due to receive a stem cell transplant.

This clonotype has a handful of counts. The V gene is TRBV27, the J gene TRBJ2-7; 7 bases are shared with TRBD1. The J segment lost 3 bases and the V segment lost 4 bases, leaving 12 bases of the junction unmatched. The CDR3 has 16 amino acids. Looked up from germline, CDR1 is MNHEY and CDR2 is SMNVEV (reference sequence). The CDR3 reads CASSSGLHRGIYEQYF. The CDR3 region has the DNA TGTGCCAGCAGTTCGGGCCTCCACAGGGGTATCTACGAGCAGTACTTC.

The table lists this clonotype with a few counts. This sequence joins TRBV5-5 and TRBJ2-3, with D perhaps matching TRBD1 or TRBD2 (6 bases each). V was trimmed by 4 bases and J by 0 bases, leaving 18 bases between them. Germline V gene sequence: CDR1 SGHKS, CDR2 YYEKEE (reference sequence). The CDR3 is 17 amino acids. CDR3 DNA: TGTGCCAGCAGCCTACGAGGGAGGACAGTTAGCACAGATACGCAGTATTTT. Amino acid sequence: CASSLRGRTVSTDTQYF. Combining the CDR3 with reference TRBV5-5 and TRBJ2-3 gives the whole variable domain DAGVTQSPTHLIKTRGQQVTLRCSPISGHKSVSWYQQVLGQGPQFIFQYYEKEERGRGNFPDRFSARQFPNYSSELNVNALLLGDSALYLCASSLRGRTVSTDTQYFGPGTRLTVL.

This clonotype was seen once. The chain is built from TRBV9 and TRBJ2-1; 8 bases match TRBD2. Germline V gives CDR1 SGDLS, CDR2 YYNGEE. CDR3 length: 15 amino acids. The trim removed 4 bases at V and 2 bases at J, leaving 5 bases unmatched. CDR3 sequence reads: CASSPISGAYNEQFF. CDR3 DNA sequence: TGTGCCAGCAGCCCCATTAGCGGGGCCTACAATGAGCAGTTCTTC.

CDR3 amino acids: CASSRRLAGGLGNEQFF. CDR3 DNA: TGTGCCAGCAGCCGCCGACTAGCGGGAGGTCTTGGGAATGAGCAGTTCTTC. The J gene is TRBJ2-1, the V gene TRBV3-1; 13 bases align to TRBD2. Germline CDR1 and CDR2: LGHDT and YNNKEL (reference sequence). CDR3 length equals 17 residues. Unmatched junction bases numbered 10, after V lost 4 bases and J lost 7 bases.

Only a few counts were recorded for this clonotype. The chain recombines TRBV5-1 with TRBJ1-1, with 7 bases lining up with TRBD1. Germline loops: CDR1 SGHRS, CDR2 YFSETQ. This CDR3 comprises 14 residues. The junction had 8 bases not matched to a gene; V was cut back by 5 bases and J by 4 bases. CDR3 amino acids: CASSLSGGGTEAFF. For the CDR3, the DNA is TGCGCCAGCAGTTTATCAGGGGGAGGCACTGAAGCTTTCTTT. The full variable domain, in which reference TRBV5-1 and TRBJ1-1 provide the parts outside the CDR3, is KAGVTQTPRYLIKTRGQQVTLSCSPISGHRSVSWYQQTPGQGLQFLFEYFSETQRNKGNFPGRFSGRQFSNSRSEMNVSTLELGDSALYLCASSLSGGGTEAFFGQGTRLTVV.

In this sample, this clonotype turned up many times. This sequence joins TRBV18 and TRBJ2-7; weak D call: TRBD1 (5 bases). Germline CDR1 is KGHSH and CDR2 is LQKENI. Trimming cost V 1 base and J 3 bases, with 13 bases left between them. The CDR3 sequence is 15 residues long. CDR3 sequence: CASSPLKGESYEQYF. The CDR3 bases are TGTGCCAGCTCACCACTTAAAGGGGAAAGCTACGAGCAGTACTTC.

This clonotype was counted ten times or more. The chain employs TRBV6-2 or TRBV6-3 and TRBJ1-5; D uncertain. Deletions cut 1 base from V and 4 bases from J, with 8 bases between. Germline V gives CDR1 MNHEY, CDR2 SVGEGT. CDR3 length equals 14 residues. The CDR3 protein is CASSYYSSNQPQHF. The CDR3 nucleotides read TGTGCCAGCAGTTACTACAGCTCTAATCAGCCCCAGCATTTT.

The chain joins TRBV5-6 to TRBJ2-1; 9 bases are shared with TRBD2. The V and J ends lost 9 bases and 2 bases, in that order; junction bases with no gene match: 6. Germline assignment: CDR1 SGHDT and CDR2 YYEEEE. This CDR3 region has 14 residues. CDR3 nucleotides: TGTGCCACTAGCGGCGGGAGGGCCTACAATGAGCAGTTCTTC. This gives the protein CATSGGRAYNEQFF.

The sample holds many counts of this clonotype. This chain joins TRBV4-3 and TRBJ2-1; tentatively, D is TRBD2 (5 bases). The CDR3 length is 16 residues. V was clipped by 7 bases and J by 6 bases, with 22 bases between them. Germline V gives CDR1 LGHNA, CDR2 YSLEER. The CDR3 protein is CASNPSQSNEGNEQFF. In DNA form, the CDR3 reads TGCGCCAGCAACCCCTCCCAGAGTAATGAGGGCAATGAGCAGTTCTTC.

The rearrangement uses TRBV20-1 and TRBJ2-7, with D possibly TRBD2 on 6 matching bases. CDR1 and CDR2 from the germline V gene are DFQATT and SNEGSKA (reference sequence). CDR3 length: 12 amino acids. V shed 7 bases and J shed 1 base, with 11 bases lying between them. CDR3 sequence reads: CSGAGPSYEQYF. The CDR3 DNA follows: TGCAGTGGAGCGGGTCCATCCTACGAGCAGTACTTC.

The chain links TRBV12-3 or TRBV12-4 to TRBJ2-7; TRBD1 agrees at 8 bases. The ends lost 1 base at V and 5 bases at J; junction bases unmatched: 4. CDR3 length: 14 residues. CDR3 protein: CASSLEDRVHEQYF. The CDR3 bases are TGTGCCAGCAGTTTAGAGGACAGGGTCCACGAGCAGTACTTC.

The V gene is TRBV7-7, the J gene TRBJ2-7, with D possibly being TRBD1 or TRBD2 (5 bases each). The V and J ends lost 8 bases and 5 bases respectively, with 16 bases between them. Germline V gene sequence: CDR1 SSHAT, CDR2 FNYEAQ (reference sequence). CDR3 length: 13 amino acids. The DNA of the CDR3 is TGTGCCAGCTGGGGACCCCGACGGCACGAGCAGTACTTC. Its protein product is CASWGPRRHEQYF.

This clonotype was detected a few times. The V call is TRBV5-1, the J call TRBJ2-2; TRBD2 aligns across 10 bases. Per germline, CDR1 SGHRS and CDR2 YFSETQ. The CDR3 covers 16 residues. J was trimmed by 6 bases and V by 1 base; bases with no gene match: 6. The CDR3 here is CASSLSGRAGPGELFF. As DNA, the CDR3 is TGCGCCAGCAGCTTGAGCGGGAGGGCCGGCCCCGGGGAGCTGTTTTTT.